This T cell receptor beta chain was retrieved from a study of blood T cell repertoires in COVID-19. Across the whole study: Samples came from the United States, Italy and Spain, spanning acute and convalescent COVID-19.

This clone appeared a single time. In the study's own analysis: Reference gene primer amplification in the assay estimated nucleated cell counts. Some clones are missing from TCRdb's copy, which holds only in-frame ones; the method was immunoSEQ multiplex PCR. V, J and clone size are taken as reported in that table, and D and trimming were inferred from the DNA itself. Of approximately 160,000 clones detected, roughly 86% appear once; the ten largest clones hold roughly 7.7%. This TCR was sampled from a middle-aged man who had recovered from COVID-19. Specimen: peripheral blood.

Here the CDR3 reads CASSYTGQSKNIQYF. CDR3 nucleotide sequence: TGTGCCAGCAGCTATACTGGACAGAGCAAAAACATTCAGTACTTC. The rearrangement joins TRBV11-3 to TRBJ2-4, with D perhaps TRBD1 (6 bases). Germline V gives CDR1 SGHNT, CDR2 YENEEA. There are 15 residues in the CDR3. Between the trimmed V and J ends, which lost 4 bases and 3 bases, there was a span of 13 bases.